These T cell receptor beta chains were read from a single sample in a study of T cell responses to AZD1222 COVID-19 vaccine. Only in-frame clones appear in the TCRdb table, and some are missing; sequencing was by immunoSEQ multiplex PCR. The data contain 99,000 or so clones, nearly 95% of them singletons. The sequencing here drew on peripheral blood, taken on day 0 of AZD1222 vaccination. All receptors come from an adult in good health. Both conserved end residues are part of each CDR3. The D gene is left open where the match is weak. The listing skips clone size in some rows; elsewhere it reads once, few, many or a size class.

V | size | D | length | CDR3
TRBV6-6 | - | - | 15 | CASRPQTGRLYGYTF
TRBV14 | - | - | 14 | CASSPYGGANEQFF
TRBV12-5 | - | - | 11 | CASGLGWEQYF
TRBV27 | - | - | 14 | CASSSSGSLYGYTF
TRBV2 | - | TRBD1 | 14 | CASGLGGLESPLHF
TRBV11-1 | few | TRBD2 | 15 | CASRSVAGHTGELFF
TRBV18 | - | TRBD1 | 14 | CASSTRGLMEKLFF
TRBV24-1 | once | - | 18 | CATSGPGRDIYSNQPQHF
TRBV19 | - | TRBD1 | 22 | CASKPLGPLRTGCLSVYNEQFF
TRBV6-4 | - | - | 11 | CARQDLLGYTF
TRBV11-2 | - | TRBD2 | 14 | CASSKTSGPYEQYF
TRBV7-9 | - | - | 12 | CASGGIRNTIYF
TRBV4-1 | once | TRBD1 | 18 | CASSQRDRGRIIYNEQFF
TRBV4-3 | - | TRBD2 | 18 | CASSQAGRPSGLLGELFF
TRBV7-9 | - | - | 15 | CASSPVDGTLGEQYF